The T cell receptor beta chain described here comes from a study of patients and donors after allogeneic stem cell transplantation. V was trimmed by 5 bases and J by 2 bases, leaving 17 bases between them. This CDR3 contains 16 residues. Germline values: CDR1 SGHNT, CDR2 YENEEA. TCRdb reprocessed the RT-PCR reads via MiXCR and lists one record per CDR3 protein. The table records over 65,000 distinct CDR3 sequences, about 30% of them present only once. Material: blood, either unsorted or a sorted T cell fraction (not recorded which). This chain links TRBV11-3 with TRBJ2-3, with a possible D match to TRBD2 (5 bases). This TCR was recovered from a human donor who was either an allogeneic HSCT recipient or a stem cell or donor lymphocyte infusion donor (not recorded which). It is not recorded whose cells these are; they may come from a transplant donor. Written as DNA, the CDR3 is TGTGCCAGCAGCAAGCTACGCCAAGCGGACACAGATACGCAGTATTTT. Protein: CASSKLRQADTDTQYF.